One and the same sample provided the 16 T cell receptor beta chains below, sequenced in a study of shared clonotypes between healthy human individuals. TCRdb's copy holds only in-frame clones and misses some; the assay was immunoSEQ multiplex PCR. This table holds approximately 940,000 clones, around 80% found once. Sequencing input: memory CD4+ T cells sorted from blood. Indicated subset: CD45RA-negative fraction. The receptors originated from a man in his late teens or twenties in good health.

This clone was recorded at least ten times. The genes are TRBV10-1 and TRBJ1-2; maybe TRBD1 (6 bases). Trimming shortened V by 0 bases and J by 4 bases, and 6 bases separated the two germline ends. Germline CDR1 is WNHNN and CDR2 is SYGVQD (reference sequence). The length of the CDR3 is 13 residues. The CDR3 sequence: CASSESTGYGYTF. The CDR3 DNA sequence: TGCGCCAGCAGTGAGTCGACAGGCTATGGCTACACCTTC.

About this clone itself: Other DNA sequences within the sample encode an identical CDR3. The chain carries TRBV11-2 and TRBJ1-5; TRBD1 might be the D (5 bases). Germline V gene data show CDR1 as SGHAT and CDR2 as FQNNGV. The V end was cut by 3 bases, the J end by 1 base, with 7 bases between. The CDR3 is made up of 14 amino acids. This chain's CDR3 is CASSLWGSNQPQHF. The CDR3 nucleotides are TGTGCCAGCAGCTTGTGGGGGAGCAATCAGCCCCAGCATTTT.

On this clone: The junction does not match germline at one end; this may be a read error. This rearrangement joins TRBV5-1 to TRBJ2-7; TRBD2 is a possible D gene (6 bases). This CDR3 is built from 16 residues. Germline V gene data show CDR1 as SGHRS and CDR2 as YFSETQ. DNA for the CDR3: TGCGCCAGCAGCTCGTCCCTCGGCGGGGCGTCCTACGGGCAGTACTTC. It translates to CASSSSLGGASYGQYF.

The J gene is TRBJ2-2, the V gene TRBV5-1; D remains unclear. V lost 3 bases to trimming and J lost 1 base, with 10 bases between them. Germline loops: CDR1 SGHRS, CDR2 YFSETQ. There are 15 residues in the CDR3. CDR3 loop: CASSSQIENTGELFF. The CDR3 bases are TGCGCCAGCAGCTCCCAGATAGAGAACACCGGGGAGCTGTTTTTT. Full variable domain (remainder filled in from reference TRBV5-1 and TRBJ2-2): KAGVTQTPRYLIKTRGQQVTLSCSPISGHRSVSWYQQTPGQGLQFLFEYFSETQRNKGNFPGRFSGRQFSNSRSEMNVSTLELGDSALYLCASSSQIENTGELFFGEGSRLTVL.

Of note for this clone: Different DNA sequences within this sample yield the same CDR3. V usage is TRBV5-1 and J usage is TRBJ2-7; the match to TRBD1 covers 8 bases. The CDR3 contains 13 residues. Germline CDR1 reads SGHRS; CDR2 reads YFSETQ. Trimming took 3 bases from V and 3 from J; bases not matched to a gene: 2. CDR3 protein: CASSSGQGYEQYF. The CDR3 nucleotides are TGCGCCAGCAGCTCCGGACAGGGCTACGAGCAGTACTTC.

CDR3 amino acids: CAISDPGRNEKLFF. Written as DNA, the CDR3 is TGTGCCATCAGTGACCCCGGGAGGAATGAAAAACTGTTTTTT. V and J are TRBV10-3 and TRBJ1-4; no reliable D call. Germline V lookup: CDR1 ENHRY, CDR2 SYGVKD. Trimming took 3 bases from V and 5 from J, leaving 10 bases between them. The CDR3 is made up of 14 amino acids.

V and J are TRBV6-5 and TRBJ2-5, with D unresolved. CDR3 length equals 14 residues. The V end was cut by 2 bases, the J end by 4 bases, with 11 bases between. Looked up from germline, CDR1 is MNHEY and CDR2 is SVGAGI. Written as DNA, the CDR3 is TGTGCCAGCAGTTACGGGCCCCGCGGAGAGACCCAGTACTTC. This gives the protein CASSYGPRGETQYF.

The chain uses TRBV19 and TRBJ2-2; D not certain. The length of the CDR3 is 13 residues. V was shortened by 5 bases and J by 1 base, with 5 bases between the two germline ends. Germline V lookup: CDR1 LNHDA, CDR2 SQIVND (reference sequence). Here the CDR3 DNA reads TGTGCCAGTAGTCCACAGAACACCGGGGAGCTGTTTTTT. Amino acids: CASSPQNTGELFF.

The DNA of the CDR3 is TGTGCCAGCAGTCAAACAGGCTATGGCTACACCTTC. It translates to CASSQTGYGYTF. The V and J genes are TRBV27 and TRBJ1-2, with a tentative D call TRBD1 (5 bases). In germline, CDR1 is MNHEY, CDR2 SMNVEV (reference sequence). Trimming took off 5 bases at V and 4 bases at J, with 8 bases between the two ends. CDR3 size: 12 residues.

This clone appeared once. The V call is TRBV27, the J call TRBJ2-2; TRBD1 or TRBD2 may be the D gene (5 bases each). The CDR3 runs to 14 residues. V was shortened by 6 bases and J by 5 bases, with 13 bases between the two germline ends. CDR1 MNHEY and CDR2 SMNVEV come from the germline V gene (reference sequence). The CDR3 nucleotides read TGTGCCAGCAGGCCGGGACCAGGAACCGGGGAGCTGTTTTTT. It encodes CASRPGPGTGELFF.

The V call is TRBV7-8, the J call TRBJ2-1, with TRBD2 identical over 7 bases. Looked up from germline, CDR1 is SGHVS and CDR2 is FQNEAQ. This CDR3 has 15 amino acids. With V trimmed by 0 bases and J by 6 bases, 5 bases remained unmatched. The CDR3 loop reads CASSLAPRGSNEQFF. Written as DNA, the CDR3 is TGTGCCAGCAGCTTAGCGCCGCGCGGGAGCAATGAGCAGTTCTTC.

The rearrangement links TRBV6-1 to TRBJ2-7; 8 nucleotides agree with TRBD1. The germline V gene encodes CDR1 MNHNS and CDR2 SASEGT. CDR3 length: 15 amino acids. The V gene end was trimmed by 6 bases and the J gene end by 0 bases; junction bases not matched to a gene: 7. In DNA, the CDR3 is TGTGCCAGCAGGAACAGGGGGTCCATCTCCTACGAGCAGTACTTC. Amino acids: CASRNRGSISYEQYF.

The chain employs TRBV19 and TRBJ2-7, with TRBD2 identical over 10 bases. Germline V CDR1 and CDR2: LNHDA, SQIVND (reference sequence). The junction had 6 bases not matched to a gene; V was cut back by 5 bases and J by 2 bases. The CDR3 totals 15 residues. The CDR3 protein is CASSWGLANTYEQYF. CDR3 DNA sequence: TGTGCCAGTAGTTGGGGACTAGCGAACACCTACGAGCAGTACTTC.

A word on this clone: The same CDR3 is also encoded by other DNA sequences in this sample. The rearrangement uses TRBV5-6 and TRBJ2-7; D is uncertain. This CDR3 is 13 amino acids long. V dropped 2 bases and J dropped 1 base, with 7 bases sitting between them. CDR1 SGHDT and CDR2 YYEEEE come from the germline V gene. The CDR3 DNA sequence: TGTGCCAGCAGCTTACCAGCTTCCTACGAGCAGTACTTC. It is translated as CASSLPASYEQYF.

As DNA, the CDR3 is TGTGCCAGCTCACCAAATTTCGGGGGATCCACTAATGAAAAACTGTTTTTT. It is translated as CASSPNFGGSTNEKLFF. This chain joins TRBV18 and TRBJ1-4, with a tentative D call TRBD1 (5 bases). V shed 2 bases and J shed 2 bases, with 15 bases lying between them. The CDR3 runs to 17 residues. Germline V gene data show CDR1 as KGHSH and CDR2 as LQKENI.

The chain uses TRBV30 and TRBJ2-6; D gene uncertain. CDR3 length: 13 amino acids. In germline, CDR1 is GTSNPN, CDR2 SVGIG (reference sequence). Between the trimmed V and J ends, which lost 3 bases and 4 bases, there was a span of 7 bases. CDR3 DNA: TGTGCCTGGAGCCTTGCGGGGGCCAACGTCCTGACTTTC. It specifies CAWSLAGANVLTF.